A selection of T cell receptor beta chains follows, all from one sample in a study of blood T cells in healthy people across ages. TCRdb independently ran MiXCR on the 5' RACE reads; one entry per CDR3 protein. The sample holds approximately 800,000 distinct CDR3 sequences, about 25% seen once. In addition, the sample was reused for a study of T cells of mothers and their children.

Sequences were obtained from blood. All receptors come from a boy younger than 18 in good health. The CDR3 runs from the conserved cysteine through the conserved F or W. A D gene is named only where the DNA matches it firmly. The size entry is marked missing in some rows and otherwise reads once, few, many or a size class.

CDR3 length	J gene	V gene	D gene	clone size	CDR3 DNA	CDR3 protein
12	TRBJ2-5	TRBV20-1	-	-	TGCAGTGCTAGAGATGCGGCCCCCACCCAGTACTTC	CSARDAAPTQYF
15	TRBJ2-5	TRBV7-9	TRBD2	-	TGTGCCAGCAGCTCAGGGCGGGGGGACCAAGAGACCCAGTACTTC	CASSSGRGDQETQYF
14	TRBJ1-4	TRBV12-3/TRBV12-4	-	many	TGTGCCAGCAGGACAGCCCCAACTAATGAAAAACTGTTTTTT	CASRTAPTNEKLFF
16	TRBJ1-4	TRBV4-3	-	-	TGCGCCAACAGCCAAGATCGGGCAGGGCCTAATGAAAAACTGTTTTTT	CANSQDRAGPNEKLFF
15	TRBJ2-1	TRBV4-3	TRBD2	-	TGCGCCAGCAGCCAAGACAGGGGACTAGCGAATGAGCAGTTCTTC	CASSQDRGLANEQFF
16	TRBJ2-1	TRBV25-1	TRBD2	few	TGTGCCAGCAGTGTGGATAGCGGGGAAACCTACAATGAGCAGTTCTTC	CASSVDSGETYNEQFF
14	TRBJ2-1	TRBV20-1	-	-	TGCAGTGCTCGCGACGGGATAGTGGGATATGAGCAGTTCTTC	CSARDGIVGYEQFF
15	TRBJ1-5	TRBV6-6	-	many	TGTGCCAGCAGCAGCCCGGGGGTGGGCAATCAGCCCCAGCATTTT	CASSSPGVGNQPQHF
15	TRBJ2-7	TRBV5-1	TRBD1	-	TGCGCCAGCAGCTATAAGGGACAGGGGAGACACGAGCAGTACTTC	CASSYKGQGRHEQYF
15	TRBJ1-1	TRBV10-3	TRBD1	few	TGTGCCATCAGTGAGTCGAGTCAGTGGACAGGGGAGAAGTTCTTT	CAISESSQWTGEKFF
17	TRBJ2-7	TRBV20-1	-	-	TGCAGTGCTAGAGATTTAAACCCTACAGGGTTCTCCTACGAGCAGTACTTC	CSARDLNPTGFSYEQYF
14	TRBJ1-1	TRBV7-9	-	-	TGTGCCAGCAGCTTAGGGGTGGACAGCTTTGAAGCTTTCTTT	CASSLGVDSFEAFF
13	TRBJ1-4	TRBV18	-	once	TGTGCCAGCTCACCCTCTGAAGATATCGAGCGCAATTTT	CASSPSEDIERNF
15	TRBJ2-7	TRBV4-3	TRBD2	many	TGCGCCAGCAGCCGGTCTAGCGGGGTTAACTACGAGCAGTACTTC	CASSRSSGVNYEQYF
15	TRBJ2-1	TRBV6-5	TRBD2	-	TGTGCCAGCGGATACACTAGCGGGGGGCTATTGGCGCAGTTCTTC	CASGYTSGGLLAQFF
15	TRBJ2-7	TRBV6-2/TRBV6-3	-	-	TGTGCCAGCAGTTACGGGAGACAAGCGGGCCACGAGCAGTACTTC	CASSYGRQAGHEQYF
14	TRBJ2-1	TRBV12-3/TRBV12-4	TRBD2	few	TGTGCCAGCACCCGGACTAGCGAGCACAATGAGCAGTTCTTC	CASTRTSEHNEQFF
14	TRBJ2-5	TRBV28	-	-	TGTGCCAGCGGGGGGGTGGACAGGGCGAGGGAGCAGTACTTC	CASGGVDRAREQYF
15	TRBJ2-7	TRBV20-1	TRBD2	few	TGCAGTGCTAGCGGGACTAGCGGGAGAGGGGACGAGCAGTACTTC	CSASGTSGRGDEQYF
13	TRBJ2-4	TRBV29-1	-	-	TGCAGCGTTGAAGACATACTTCAAAACATTCAGTACTTC	CSVEDILQNIQYF
16	TRBJ2-1	TRBV11-2	-	-	TGTGCCAACAGCTCGACAGGTTCGGGATCCTACAATGAGCAGTTCTTC	CANSSTGSGSYNEQFF
16	TRBJ2-7	TRBV25-1	TRBD2	-	TGTGCCAGCAGTAAACCCGGGACTAGCGGCTCCTACGAGCAGTACTTC	CASSKPGTSGSYEQYF
15	TRBJ2-3	TRBV5-5	-	-	TGTGCCAGCAGCTTGTATTTGGCTAGCACAGATACGCAGTATTTT	CASSLYLASTDTQYF
16	TRBJ1-2	TRBV5-6	TRBD1	few	TGTGCCAGCAGCCCATTGGGAGGGACAGGCTACTATGGCTACACCTTC	CASSPLGGTGYYGYTF
13	TRBJ2-7	TRBV9	-	few	TGTGCCAGCAGCCTCACTAGCTTATCCGAGCAGTACTTC	CASSLTSLSEQYF
14	TRBJ2-3	TRBV12-3/TRBV12-4	-	-	TGTGCCAGCTTAACGGGGAGTTTCACAGATACGCAGTATTTT	CASLTGSFTDTQYF
14	TRBJ2-6	TRBV29-1	-	many	TGCAGCGTCCTCTCCAACTCTGGGGCCAACGTCCTGACTTTC	CSVLSNSGANVLTF
12	TRBJ2-5	TRBV7-9	-	-	TGTGCCAGCAACGAAATCGACGGGACCCAGTACTTC	CASNEIDGTQYF
15	TRBJ2-3	TRBV18	TRBD2	few	TGTGCCAGCTCACTTACTAGCGGCTTCACAGATACGCAGTATTTT	CASSLTSGFTDTQYF
14	TRBJ2-2	TRBV5-1	TRBD2	-	TGCGCCAACAGCTTGGGACTAAACACCGGGGAGCTGTTTTTT	CANSLGLNTGELFF
16	TRBJ2-1	TRBV7-2	-	few	TGTGCCAGCAGCTTAGATGGTGGGCCCTCCTACAATGAGCAGTTCTTC	CASSLDGGPSYNEQFF
12	TRBJ2-5	TRBV7-9	TRBD1	few	TGTGCCAGCAGGGATACAGGGGCTGGTAAGTTCTTC	CASRDTGAGKFF
15	TRBJ2-2	TRBV5-6	-	-	TGTGCCAGCAGCTTGGCGGCGAGTAACACCGGGGAGCTGTTTTTT	CASSLAASNTGELFF
16	TRBJ1-1	TRBV10-3	-	few	TGTGCCATCAGTGAGCCACCGGGAAGGTTGAACACTGAAGCTTTCTTT	CAISEPPGRLNTEAFF
12	TRBJ1-5	TRBV6-1	-	-	TGTGCCAGTGGACACGGCAATCAGCCCCAGCATTTT	CASGHGNQPQHF
15	TRBJ2-3	TRBV18	-	-	TGTGCCAGCTCAGACTCGAACCCATCGGCAGATACGCAGTATTTT	CASSDSNPSADTQYF
13	TRBJ2-2	TRBV15	-	-	TGTGCCACCCGGGACGGGAACACCGGGGAGCTGTTTTTT	CATRDGNTGELFF
14	TRBJ2-3	TRBV10-3	-	-	TGTGCCATCAAAGAAAGGACAGTTACAGATACGCAGTATTTT	CAIKERTVTDTQYF
14	TRBJ2-5	TRBV18	-	-	TGTGCCAGCTCACCACCCGAAGCGTGGGAGACCCAGTACTTC	CASSPPEAWETQYF
15	TRBJ2-7	TRBV12-1	-	-	TGTGCCAGCAGCCCCCGCTACCAGGGTTCCTACGAGCAGTACTTC	CASSPRYQGSYEQYF
15	TRBJ1-6	TRBV2	-	few	TGTGCCAGCAGTGATCTACAGCTTTATAATTCACCCCTCCACTTT	CASSDLQLYNSPLHF
16	TRBJ2-1	TRBV7-9	TRBD1	-	TGTGCCAGCAGCCCTACCGGGACAGGGACCTACAATGAGCAGTTCTTC	CASSPTGTGTYNEQFF
14	TRBJ1-1	TRBV7-2	-	few	TGTGCCAGCAGCTCCGGGTTTAACTCGGCTGAAGCTTTCTTT	CASSSGFNSAEAFF
16	TRBJ2-5	TRBV7-2	-	few	TGTGCCAGCAGCTCGTCAATAGGAGGGGACGGGGAGACCCAGTACTTC	CASSSSIGGDGETQYF
14	TRBJ2-7	TRBV7-9	TRBD1	-	TGTGCCAGTGCAGCCGGGACAGGGGGTTACGAGCAGTACTTC	CASAAGTGGYEQYF
17	TRBJ1-3	TRBV4-1	TRBD1	few	TGCGCCAGCAGCCTGGACAGGGCGGGGAGCTCTGGAAACACCATATATTTT	CASSLDRAGSSGNTIYF
14	TRBJ2-7	TRBV5-1	TRBD2	-	TGCGCCAGCAGCTTCGGGACTAGGTTGGACGAGCAGTACTTC	CASSFGTRLDEQYF
17	TRBJ2-1	TRBV28	-	few	TGTGCCAGCAGCCCCCCGCGGGCCTACGGTCGAGGGAATGAGCAGTTCTTC	CASSPPRAYGRGNEQFF